The present entry profiles one T cell receptor (beta chain) with its context. The method was immunoSEQ multiplex PCR; TCRdb's version includes in-frame clones alone and lacks a portion of them. The table records around 230,000 clones, roughly 90% of them present only once. This CDR3 has 14 residues. Germline V gene sequence: CDR1 GTSNPN, CDR2 SVGIG (reference sequence). V was clipped by 2 bases and J by 12 bases; unmatched bases: 10. This specimen comes from a study of blood T cell repertoires in COVID-19. V usage is TRBV30 and J usage is TRBJ1-6, with TRBD1 matching over 7 bases. The clonotype was recovered from a man aged 30-40 years who had recovered from COVID-19. Sequenced sample: peripheral blood. The CDR3 reads CAWSLEGATLPLHF. The CDR3 nucleotides are TGTGCCTGGAGTCTCGAGGGGGCCACGCTACCCCTCCACTTT.